The clone carrying this T cell receptor beta chain occurred a few times. The germline V and J ends were trimmed by 0 bases and 4 bases, with 14 bases remaining between them. The germline CDR1 and CDR2 sequences are SGDLS and YYNGEE. CDR3 length equals 16 residues. This record comes from a study of T-cell memory formation after mild COVID-19. Overall study context: Largely donor-specific sequence clusters came from a couple of donors.

TCRdb analysed the 5' RACE reads with MiXCR anew, one entry per CDR3 protein. The data hold about 500,000 distinct CDR3 sequences, with around 20% observed a single time. J is TRBJ2-1 and V is TRBV9; tentatively, D is TRBD1 or TRBD2 (6 bases each). The sequence was collected from an adult woman who had mild COVID-19 (a few samples of this study predate the infection). Cell type and time point are not known. Input material: PBMCs or a T cell subset sorted from them (not recorded which). The CDR3 loop reads CASSVVPGGQYNEQFF. The CDR3 bases are TGTGCCAGCAGCGTAGTACCCGGGGGCCAATACAATGAGCAGTTCTTC.